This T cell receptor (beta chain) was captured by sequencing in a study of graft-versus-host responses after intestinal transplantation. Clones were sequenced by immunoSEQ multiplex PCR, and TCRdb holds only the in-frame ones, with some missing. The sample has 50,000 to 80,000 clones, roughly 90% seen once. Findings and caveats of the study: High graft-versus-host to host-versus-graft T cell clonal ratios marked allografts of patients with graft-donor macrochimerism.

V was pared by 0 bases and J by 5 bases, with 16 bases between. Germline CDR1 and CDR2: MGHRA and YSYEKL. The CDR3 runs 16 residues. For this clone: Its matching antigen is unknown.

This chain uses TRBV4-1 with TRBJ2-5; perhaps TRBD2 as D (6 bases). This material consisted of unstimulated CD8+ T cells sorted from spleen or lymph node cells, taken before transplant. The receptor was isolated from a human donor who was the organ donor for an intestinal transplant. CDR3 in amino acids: CASSQEGGNLAETQYF. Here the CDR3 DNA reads TGCGCCAGCAGCCAAGAAGGCGGGAATCTGGCGGAGACCCAGTACTTC.